This T cell receptor (beta chain) was sequenced for a study of T cell responses to AZD1222 COVID-19 vaccine. The table came from immunoSEQ multiplex PCR; TCRdb's copy has only in-frame clones and leaves some out. The sample has 95,000 to 150,000 clones, 85% to 90% seen once. About this clone itself: Its target is not known.

The study's findings and limits: Spike-specific TCR repertoires showed rising breadth and depth after two AZD1222 doses.

Germline V gives CDR1 SNHLY, CDR2 FYNNEI. This CDR3 has 15 residues. Trimming shortened V by 6 bases and J by 4 bases, and 19 bases separated the two germline ends. The V gene is TRBV2, the J gene TRBJ2-7; perhaps TRBD2 as D (7 bases). This specimen was peripheral blood, taken on day 0 of AZD1222 vaccination. The clonotype comes from an adult in good health. CDR3 coding DNA: TGTGCCAGCAGCCTGCGCGGGGGCCCGGGATACGAGCAGTACTTC. Translation gives CASSLRGGPGYEQYF. The variable domain in full, completed from reference TRBV2 and TRBJ2-7, reads EPEVTQTPSHQVTQMGQEVILRCVPISNHLYFYWYRQILGQKVEFLVSFYNNEISEKSEIFDDQFSVERPDGSNFTLKIRSTKLEDSAMYFCASSLRGGPGYEQYFGPGTRLTVT.